This T cell receptor (beta chain) was recovered during a study of regulatory T cells in long-lasting Graves disease. As for time point: newly diagnosed GD, antithyroid drugs for less than 3 months. Isolated PBMC RNA provided the starting material for the TCR library. For TCR beta, libraries came from iRepertoire HTBI primers and Arm-PCR of CDR3 regions. TCRdb re-derived calls from the multiplex PCR reads in MiXCR, one entry per CDR3 protein. The sample has 440,000 or so distinct CDR3 sequences, about 16% seen once. There are many counts of this clonotype. Its antigen is unknown. The V and J ends lost 3 bases and 5 bases respectively, with 10 bases between them. Germline loops: CDR1 KGHSH, CDR2 LQKENI. The CDR3 totals 13 residues. Study outcomes and limitations: Segments TRBV28, TRBJ1-2 and TRBJ2-5 showed preferential usage in persistent disease.

These data also featured in a second study, about T cells in Graves' hyperthyroidism and ophthalmopathy. That investigation notes: Within blood appeared most thyroid clonotypes that had expanded above 0.001.

The chain joins TRBV18 to TRBJ1-2, with D unresolved. Sequences were derived from peripheral blood mononuclear cells (PBMCs), sampled at new diagnosis, from a patient treated with antithyroid drugs. The TCR comes from a woman aged 30 to 39 with Graves disease. CDR3 loop: CASSPRTVYGYTF. CDR3 coding DNA: TGTGCCAGCTCACCTCGGACTGTTTATGGCTACACCTTC.